This T cell receptor (beta chain) was sequenced for a study of identical twins. The study's findings and limits: Invariant T cells like MAIT and iNKT could partly confound the zero-insertion analyses.

On this clonotype: The antigen is unknown.

TCRdb recomputed calls from the 5' RACE reads with MiXCR, one row per CDR3 protein. This sample yields 500,000 or so distinct CDR3 sequences, of which 13% to 15% are seen a single time; about 0.54% belongs to the top ten. V lost 1 base and J lost 4, with 14 bases in between. The CDR3 consists of 16 residues. The germline V gene has CDR1 SGHTA and CDR2 FQGNSA. These data were also reused for a study on yellow fever vaccine responses in identical twins.

V and J are TRBV7-2 and TRBJ2-1; a weak D match, TRBD2 (7 bases). The TCR sequence derives from a young woman in good health. What was sequenced was CD4+ T cells sorted from blood. DNA for the CDR3: TGTGCCAGCAGCTTAGTGGGGGGGGCCTCGTACAATGAGCAGTTCTTC. As protein: CASSLVGGASYNEQFF.